Listed here is a single TCR beta chain. Sequenced by immunoSEQ multiplex PCR; TCRdb stores in-frame clones only, minus some. The sample has around 63,000 clones; 95% to 98% are singletons. The record originates from a study of technical replicates of blood from a handful of donors. CDR3 length equals 14 residues. The V end lost 7 bases, the J end lost 4 bases, and 16 bases lay between the germline ends. Germline lookup yields CDR1 ENHRY and CDR2 SYGVKD. The rearrangement joins TRBV10-3 to TRBJ1-2; D gene ambiguous. Sequencing used T cells isolated from PBMCs. The sequence was collected from a human donor in good health. As DNA, the CDR3 is TGTGCCATCACCGGTTTAGAGAGGTTCTATGGCTACACCTTC. Translation gives CAITGLERFYGYTF.